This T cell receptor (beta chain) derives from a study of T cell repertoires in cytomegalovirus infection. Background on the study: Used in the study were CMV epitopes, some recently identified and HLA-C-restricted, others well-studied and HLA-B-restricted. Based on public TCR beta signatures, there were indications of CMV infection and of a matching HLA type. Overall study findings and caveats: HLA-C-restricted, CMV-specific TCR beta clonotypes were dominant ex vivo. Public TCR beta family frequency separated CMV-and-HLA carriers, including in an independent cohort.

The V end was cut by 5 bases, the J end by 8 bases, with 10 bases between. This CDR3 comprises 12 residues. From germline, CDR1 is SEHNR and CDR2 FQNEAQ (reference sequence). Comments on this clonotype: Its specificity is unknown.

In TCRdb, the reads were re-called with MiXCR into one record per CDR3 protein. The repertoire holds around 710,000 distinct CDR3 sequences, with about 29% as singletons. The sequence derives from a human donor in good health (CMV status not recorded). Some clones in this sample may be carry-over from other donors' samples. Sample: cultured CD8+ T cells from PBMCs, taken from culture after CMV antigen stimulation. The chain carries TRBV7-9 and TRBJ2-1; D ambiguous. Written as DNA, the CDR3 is TGTGCCAGCAGCCGATATTTGGATGAGCAGTTCTTC. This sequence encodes CASSRYLDEQFF.